The rows below give T cell receptor beta chains drawn from one sample of a study of OX40 agonist ivuxolimab in advanced cancers. Generated by immunoSEQ multiplex PCR, the TCRdb table keeps only in-frame clones and is missing some. This sample has about 18,000 clones, with 65% to 80% found just once. The starting material was CD4+ or CD8+ T cells sorted from blood, obtained in a trial of the OX40 agonist ivuxolimab. The receptors here all came from an adult with an advanced solid tumor such as melanoma, head and neck, liver or kidney cancer. Both conserved end residues are part of each CDR3. The D gene is left open where the match is weak. Some rows have no size entry. The others give once, few or many, or a class for an expanded clone.

cdr3_nt cdr3_aa cdr3_length j_call d_call v_call clone_size
TGTGCCAGCACCCCGGGACAGTATCACACAGATACGCAGTATTTT CASTPGQYHTDTQYF 15 TRBJ2-3 TRBD1 TRBV27 .
TGTGCCTGGAGTGTAAGGCCTACTGAAGCTTTCTTT CAWSVRPTEAFF 12 TRBJ1-1 . TRBV30 .
TGCGCCAGCAGTCGGGACGGCTTTAGCAATCAGCCCCAGCATTTT CASSRDGFSNQPQHF 15 TRBJ1-5 . TRBV5-1 .
TGTGCCAGCAGTCCAACAGGGGGCTCGGACACCGGGGAGCTGTTTTTT CASSPTGGSDTGELFF 16 TRBJ2-2 TRBD1 TRBV27 .
TGTGCCAGCAGCTTAGGTACGGACTACGAGCAGTACTTC CASSLGTDYEQYF 13 TRBJ2-7 . TRBV13 few
TGTGCCAGCGGTGAACTCCGAGATACGCAGTATTTT CASGELRDTQYF 12 TRBJ2-3 . TRBV27 .
TGTGCCAGCAGCGTACAGGGGGTACCCTACGAGCAGTACTTC CASSVQGVPYEQYF 14 TRBJ2-7 TRBD1 TRBV7-9 .
TGTGCCAGCAGCTTGGCCGAGGGGAACACTGAAGCTTTCTTT CASSLAEGNTEAFF 14 TRBJ1-1 . TRBV5-8 .
TGTGCCAGCAGCTTAGAGGGACAGCCGAACACTGAAGCTTTCTTT CASSLEGQPNTEAFF 15 TRBJ1-1 TRBD1 TRBV11-3 .
TGTGCCAGCAGCTCCCGGGGGACAATGAACACTGAAGCTTTCTTT CASSSRGTMNTEAFF 15 TRBJ1-1 . TRBV11-2 .
TGTGCCAGCAGCTGGGGACAGGTGAACACTGAAGCTTTCTTT CASSWGQVNTEAFF 14 TRBJ1-1 TRBD1 TRBV5-6 few
TGTGCCATCAGTGATGCTAGCGGACAGGGAGAGACCCAGTACTTC CAISDASGQGETQYF 15 TRBJ2-5 . TRBV10-3 large
TGTGCCAGCAGCGATCCTAGGGAGGCTGGAAACACCATATATTTT CASSDPREAGNTIYF 15 TRBJ1-3 . TRBV7-7 .
TGTGCCAGCAGTCCCGAGGCACGGAGCCTCTATAGCAATCAGCCCCAGCATTTT CASSPEARSLYSNQPQHF 18 TRBJ1-5 . TRBV27 .
TGTGCCAGCAGCGTAGGGGACTCATCTTCCGCTTTCTTT CASSVGDSSSAFF 13 TRBJ1-1 . TRBV9 .
TGTGCCAGCACCTCCGGGGGGTATTCAGATACGCAGTATTTT CASTSGGYSDTQYF 14 TRBJ2-3 TRBD2 TRBV6-6 .
TGTGCCAGCAGCTGCATCAGGACAGGAGCGGCCCAGCATTTT CASSCIRTGAAQHF 14 TRBJ1-5 TRBD1 TRBV7-3 .
TGTGCCAGCAGCCAAGGGGGGAATCAGCCCCAGCATTTT CASSQGGNQPQHF 13 TRBJ1-5 . TRBV16 .
TGCAGCGTCGCTACAGGGGCTTCTGGAAACACCATATATTTT CSVATGASGNTIYF 14 TRBJ1-3 TRBD1 TRBV29-1 .
TGCGCCAGCCAGGGGACGGGCGGTGGCTACACCTTC CASQGTGGGYTF 12 TRBJ1-2 . TRBV10-1 .
TGTGCCAGCAGTTACATAGGGGGTAACACTGAAGCTTTCTTT CASSYIGGNTEAFF 14 TRBJ1-1 . TRBV6-5 .
TGTGCCTGCCGGGGGAGCTCCTACAATGAGCAGTTCTTC CACRGSSYNEQFF 13 TRBJ2-1 . TRBV27 .
TGTGCCTGGAGCGTCGACGGAGGGGGTTCACCCCTCCACTTT CAWSVDGGGSPLHF 14 TRBJ1-6 . TRBV30 .
TGTGCCAGCAGCCCAGGGTTTCCAGATGAAAAACTGTTTTTT CASSPGFPDEKLFF 14 TRBJ1-4 . TRBV7-2 .
TGTGCCAGCAAGGACAGCTACGAGCAGTACTTC CASKDSYEQYF 11 TRBJ2-7 . TRBV2 medium-sized
TGTGCCAGCAGCTTAAACCCGGGACAGGGTTACAATCAGCCCCAGCATTTT CASSLNPGQGYNQPQHF 17 TRBJ1-5 TRBD1 TRBV7-9 few
TGTGCCTGGGACAGGGGCAGCACAGATACGCAGTATTTT CAWDRGSTDTQYF 13 TRBJ2-3 TRBD1 TRBV30 .
. CASRFGQGADEQFF 14 TRBJ2-1 . TRBV12-2 .
TGTGCCAGCAGCCCTGCGGCGGGAGGGGAAAACGAGCAGTACTTC CASSPAAGGENEQYF 15 TRBJ2-7 TRBD2 TRBV13 few
TGTGCCAGCAGTTTCGGGTCCGGAAGGTTCGCTGAAGCTTTCTTT CASSFGSGRFAEAFF 15 TRBJ1-1 . TRBV27 .
TGTGCCAGCAGCTTTACTTCCGACAGGGTGCCCTACGAGCAGTACTTC CASSFTSDRVPYEQYF 16 TRBJ2-7 TRBD1 TRBV7-9 .
TGTGCCATCAGTGAGCCAGGGCGGGAGGGCCAGTTCTTC CAISEPGREGQFF 13 TRBJ2-1 TRBD2 TRBV10-3 .
TGTGCCAGCAAACTAGGGGCCCCAAAAGCCGGGGAGCTGTTTTTT CASKLGAPKAGELFF 15 TRBJ2-2 . TRBV6-6 .
TGTGCCTGGAGTCCCGGGACCCGGGAGCAGTTCTTC CAWSPGTREQFF 12 TRBJ2-1 . TRBV30 .
TGTGCCAGCAGCTCCGGGGACAGTGCTGGCTACACCTTC CASSSGDSAGYTF 13 TRBJ1-2 TRBD1 TRBV7-8 .
TGTGCCAGCAGCTTGGGACAGGGGGCGGACACTGAAGCTTTCTTT CASSLGQGADTEAFF 15 TRBJ1-1 TRBD1 TRBV7-3 .
TGTGCCAGTAGTATGGTCACTGAAGCTTTCTTT CASSMVTEAFF 11 TRBJ1-1 . TRBV19 .
TGTGCCAGCAGCGTCGGGACAGGGGGCAGGGAGACCCAGTACTTC CASSVGTGGRETQYF 15 TRBJ2-5 TRBD1 TRBV9 .
TGTGCCTGGAGTGTAGAGTACGGCCCCATGAACACTGAAGCTTTCTTT CAWSVEYGPMNTEAFF 16 TRBJ1-1 . TRBV30 .
TGCGCCAGCAGTCGAAACGGGACTAGCGGGAGTCCTCTCGGGCACTACGAGCAGTACTTC CASSRNGTSGSPLGHYEQYF 20 TRBJ2-7 TRBD2 TRBV23-1 .
TGTGCCAGCAGTTTAGCCCACTACGGGAGTTCAGAGCAGTACTTC CASSLAHYGSSEQYF 15 TRBJ2-7 . TRBV27 few
TGTGCCAGCAGCTTCAGAGACAGGGATATTGTTGGGTTAGCCAAAAACATTCAGTACTTC CASSFRDRDIVGLAKNIQYF 20 TRBJ2-4 TRBD1 TRBV5-8 .
TGCGCCAGCAGTGATCTTCCCAGCACAGATACGCAGTATTTT CASSDLPSTDTQYF 14 TRBJ2-3 . TRBV10-1 .
TGTGCCAGCAGCCGCGGAGGTCAGCCCCAGCATTTT CASSRGGQPQHF 12 TRBJ1-5 . TRBV27 .
TGTGCCAGCAGCACTAGCTCTATTAGCGGGAACTACAATGAGCAGTTCTTC CASSTSSISGNYNEQFF 17 TRBJ2-1 TRBD2 TRBV9 medium-sized
TGCGCCAGCAGCCATGGGTACGAGCAGTACTTC CASSHGYEQYF 11 TRBJ2-7 . TRBV4-3 .
TGTGCCAGCAGCCCCGGAGGGGCGAACACTGAAGCTTTCTTT CASSPGGANTEAFF 14 TRBJ1-1 . TRBV7-7 few
TGTGCCAGCAGTTCTACAGGCCACTACAATGAGCAGTTCTTC CASSSTGHYNEQFF 14 TRBJ2-1 . TRBV28 .
TGTGCCAGCAGTTTACTAGGGACAGACAATCAGCCCCAGCATTTT CASSLLGTDNQPQHF 15 TRBJ1-5 TRBD1 TRBV28 .
TGTGCCAGCAGCCGGGTTCAGGGGGCCTCCTACGAGCAGTACTTC CASSRVQGASYEQYF 15 TRBJ2-7 TRBD1 TRBV7-9 .
TGTGCCAGCAGCCCCGAGGACAGGGCGTATGGCTACACCTTC CASSPEDRAYGYTF 14 TRBJ1-2 TRBD1 TRBV11-2 few
TGTGCCAGCAGCGGACTAGCGGGATTTGAGGAGCAGTTCTTC CASSGLAGFEEQFF 14 TRBJ2-1 TRBD2 TRBV6-5 .
TGCAGCGTTGGGGACATCTCCTACGAGCAGTACTTC CSVGDISYEQYF 12 TRBJ2-7 . TRBV29-1 few
TGTGCCAGCAGCTCGGAGGCTAGCGGGGGAAGCTCCTACGAGCAGTACTTC CASSSEASGGSSYEQYF 17 TRBJ2-7 TRBD2 TRBV7-3 .
TGTGCCAGCAGCCAAGATTTAGCAGGGGGTGGGGAGACCCAGTACTTC CASSQDLAGGGETQYF 16 TRBJ2-5 TRBD1 TRBV14 once
TGTGCCAGCAGCTTCGTCCCCTACGAGCAGTACTTC CASSFVPYEQYF 12 TRBJ2-7 . TRBV7-9 medium-sized
TGTGCCATCAGTGAGGGCCAGGGGGCAGATACGCAGTATTTT CAISEGQGADTQYF 14 TRBJ2-3 TRBD1 TRBV10-3 .